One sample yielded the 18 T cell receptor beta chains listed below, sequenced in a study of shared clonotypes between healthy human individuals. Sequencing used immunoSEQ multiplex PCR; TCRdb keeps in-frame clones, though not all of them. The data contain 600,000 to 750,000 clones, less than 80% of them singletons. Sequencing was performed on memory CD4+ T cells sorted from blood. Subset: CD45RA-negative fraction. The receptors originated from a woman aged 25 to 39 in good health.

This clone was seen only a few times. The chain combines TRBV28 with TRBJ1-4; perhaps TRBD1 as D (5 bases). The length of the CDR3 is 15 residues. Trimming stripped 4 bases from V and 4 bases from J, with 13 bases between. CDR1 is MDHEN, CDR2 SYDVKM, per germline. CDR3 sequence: CASSYWGRINEKLFF. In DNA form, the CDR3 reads TGTGCCAGCAGTTATTGGGGACGGATTAATGAAAAACTGTTTTTT.

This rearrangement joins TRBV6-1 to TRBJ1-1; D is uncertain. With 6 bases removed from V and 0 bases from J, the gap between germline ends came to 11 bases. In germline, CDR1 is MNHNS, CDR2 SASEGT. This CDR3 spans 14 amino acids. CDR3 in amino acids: CASRADNMNTEAFF. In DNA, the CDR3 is TGTGCCAGCAGGGCCGATAACATGAACACTGAAGCTTTCTTT.

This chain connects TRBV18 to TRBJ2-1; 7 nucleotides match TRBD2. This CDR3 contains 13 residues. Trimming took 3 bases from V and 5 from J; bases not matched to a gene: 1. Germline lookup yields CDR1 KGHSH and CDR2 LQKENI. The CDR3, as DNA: TGTGCCAGCTCACCTGGGACTAACAATGAGCAGTTCTTC. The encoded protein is CASSPGTNNEQFF. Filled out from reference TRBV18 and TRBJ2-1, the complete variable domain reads NAGVMQNPRHLVRRRGQEARLRCSPMKGHSHVYWYRQLPEEGLKFMVYLQKENIIDESGMPKERFSAEFPKEGPSILRIQQVVRGDSAAYFCASSPGTNNEQFFGPGTRLTVL.

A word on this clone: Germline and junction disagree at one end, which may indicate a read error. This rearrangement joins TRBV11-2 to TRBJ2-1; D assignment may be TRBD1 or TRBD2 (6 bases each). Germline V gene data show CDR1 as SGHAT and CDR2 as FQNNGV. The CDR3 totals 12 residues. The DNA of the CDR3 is TGTGCCAGCAGCCCCCTGGTAAGGGGGGCGATCTTC. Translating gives CASSPLVRGAIF.

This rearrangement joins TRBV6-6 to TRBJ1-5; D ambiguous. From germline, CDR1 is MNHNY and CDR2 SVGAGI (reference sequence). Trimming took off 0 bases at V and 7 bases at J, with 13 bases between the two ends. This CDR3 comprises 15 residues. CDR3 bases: TGTGCCAGCAGTTACTCGAAGGGTACCAGGCAGCCCCAGCATTTT. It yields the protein CASSYSKGTRQPQHF.

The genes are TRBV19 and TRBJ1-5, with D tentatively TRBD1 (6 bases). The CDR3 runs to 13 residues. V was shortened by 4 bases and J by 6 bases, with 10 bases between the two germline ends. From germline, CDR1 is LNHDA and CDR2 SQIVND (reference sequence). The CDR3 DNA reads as TGTGCCAGTAGTAAACAGGGCTTTCAGCCCCAGCATTTT. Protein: CASSKQGFQPQHF.

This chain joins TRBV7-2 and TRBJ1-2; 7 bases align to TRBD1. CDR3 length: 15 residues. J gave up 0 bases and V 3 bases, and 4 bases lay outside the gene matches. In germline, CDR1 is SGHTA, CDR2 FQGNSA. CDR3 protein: CASSLNQGANYGYTF. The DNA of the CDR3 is TGTGCCAGCAGCTTGAATCAGGGGGCTAACTATGGCTACACCTTC.

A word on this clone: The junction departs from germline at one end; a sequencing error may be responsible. CDR3 protein: CASSLGQGLYTEQFF. The CDR3 nucleotides read TGTGCCAGCAGCTTGGGACAGGGACTCTACACTGAGCAGTTCTTC. The rearrangement links TRBV11-2 to TRBJ2-1; 9 bases map to TRBD1. The germline CDR1 and CDR2 sequences are SGHAT and FQNNGV. The CDR3 spans 15 residues.

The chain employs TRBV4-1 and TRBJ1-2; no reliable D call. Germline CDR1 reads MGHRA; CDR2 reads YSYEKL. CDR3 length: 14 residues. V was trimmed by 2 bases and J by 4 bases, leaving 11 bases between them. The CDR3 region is CASSQIPSFYGYTF. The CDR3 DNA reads TGCGCCAGCAGCCAAATTCCATCCTTCTATGGCTACACCTTC.

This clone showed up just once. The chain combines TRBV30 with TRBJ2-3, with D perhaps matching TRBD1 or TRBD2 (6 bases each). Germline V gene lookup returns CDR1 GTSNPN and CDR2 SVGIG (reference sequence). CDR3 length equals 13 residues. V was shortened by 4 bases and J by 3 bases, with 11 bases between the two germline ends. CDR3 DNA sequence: TGTGCCTGGAAAGGGGGGTGGACAGATACGCAGTATTTT. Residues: CAWKGGWTDTQYF.

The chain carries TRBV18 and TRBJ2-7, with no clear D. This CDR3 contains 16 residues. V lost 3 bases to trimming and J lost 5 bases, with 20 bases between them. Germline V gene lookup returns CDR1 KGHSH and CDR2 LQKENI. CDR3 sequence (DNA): TGTGCCAGCTCACCGGACCGTAGACATTTCGCAGACGAGCAGTACTTC. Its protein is CASSPDRRHFADEQYF.

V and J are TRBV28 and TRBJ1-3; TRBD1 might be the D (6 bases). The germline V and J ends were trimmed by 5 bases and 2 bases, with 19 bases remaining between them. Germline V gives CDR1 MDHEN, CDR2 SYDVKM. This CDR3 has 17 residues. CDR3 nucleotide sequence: TGTGCCAGCAGTACTCCTCAGGGGTACAGGGCTGGAAACACCATATATTTT. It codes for CASSTPQGYRAGNTIYF.

The CDR3 loop reads CSAPGHTQYF. The CDR3 region has the DNA TGCAGTGCTCCCGGCCATACGCAGTATTTT. The chain carries TRBV20-1 and TRBJ2-3, with D unresolved. Germline V gene sequence: CDR1 DFQATT, CDR2 SNEGSKA (reference sequence). The CDR3 extends over 10 amino acids. Trimming shortened V by 5 bases and J by 7 bases, and 7 bases separated the two germline ends.

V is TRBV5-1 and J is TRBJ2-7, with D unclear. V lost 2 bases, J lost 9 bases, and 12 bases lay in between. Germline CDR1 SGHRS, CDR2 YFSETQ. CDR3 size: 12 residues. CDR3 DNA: TGCGCCAGCAGCTTCGATGGACGTTGGCAGTACTTC. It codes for CASSFDGRWQYF.

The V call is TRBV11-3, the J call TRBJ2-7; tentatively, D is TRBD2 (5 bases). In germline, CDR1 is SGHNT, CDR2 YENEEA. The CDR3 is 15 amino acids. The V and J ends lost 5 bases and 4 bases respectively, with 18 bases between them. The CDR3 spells CASSPRCSAEYEQYF. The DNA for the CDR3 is TGTGCCAGCAGCCCCCGGTGTAGCGCAGAGTACGAGCAGTACTTC.

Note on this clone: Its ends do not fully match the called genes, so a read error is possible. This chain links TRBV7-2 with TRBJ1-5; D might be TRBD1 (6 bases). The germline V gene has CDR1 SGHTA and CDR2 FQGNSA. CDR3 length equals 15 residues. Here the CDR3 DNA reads TGTGCCAGCAGCTTAGGGGGCGGGGGCAAGCAGCCCCAGCATTTT. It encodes CASSLGGGGKQPQHF.

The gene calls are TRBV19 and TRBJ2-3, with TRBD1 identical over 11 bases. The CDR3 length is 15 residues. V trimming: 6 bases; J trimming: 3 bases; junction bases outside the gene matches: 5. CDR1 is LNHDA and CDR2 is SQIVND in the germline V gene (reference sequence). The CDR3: CASRDRGRETDTQYF. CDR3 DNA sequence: TGTGCCAGTAGGGACAGGGGGCGCGAGACAGATACGCAGTATTTT.

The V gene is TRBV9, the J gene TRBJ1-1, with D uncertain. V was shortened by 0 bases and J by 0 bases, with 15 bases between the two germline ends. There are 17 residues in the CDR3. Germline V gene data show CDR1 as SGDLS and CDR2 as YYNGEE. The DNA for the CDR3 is TGTGCCAGCAGCGTAGGGGGAAACGGACTCATGAACACTGAAGCTTTCTTT. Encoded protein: CASSVGGNGLMNTEAFF.